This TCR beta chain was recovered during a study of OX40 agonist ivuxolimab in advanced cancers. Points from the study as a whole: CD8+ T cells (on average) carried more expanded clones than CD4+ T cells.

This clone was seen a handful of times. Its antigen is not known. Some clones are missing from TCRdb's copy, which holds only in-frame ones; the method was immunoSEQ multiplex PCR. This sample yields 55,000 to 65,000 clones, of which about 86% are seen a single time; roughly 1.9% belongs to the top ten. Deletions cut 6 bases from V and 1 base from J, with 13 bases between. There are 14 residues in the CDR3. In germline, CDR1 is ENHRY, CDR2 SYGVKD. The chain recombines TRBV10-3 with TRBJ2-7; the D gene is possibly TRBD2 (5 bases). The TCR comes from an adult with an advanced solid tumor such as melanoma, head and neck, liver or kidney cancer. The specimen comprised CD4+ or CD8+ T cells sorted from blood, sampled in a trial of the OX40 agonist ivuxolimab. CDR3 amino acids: CAISLGEGSYEQYF. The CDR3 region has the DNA TGTGCCATCAGCCTCGGGGAAGGGTCCTACGAGCAGTACTTC.